This T cell receptor beta chain was recorded in a study of preoperative IRX-2 immunotherapy in early breast cancer. Germline trimming cut 5 bases from V and 1 base from J; bases unmatched to any gene: 8. There are 16 residues in the CDR3. In germline, CDR1 is SNHLY, CDR2 FYNNEI. TCRdb's table, derived via immunoSEQ multiplex PCR, lists solely in-frame clones and lacks some. The sample comprises more than 50,000 clones, approximately 94% of which are singletons, and under 2% rests with the top ten. This clone was observed a single time. Stated treatment: preoperative locoregional IRX-2 cytokine immunotherapy.

This sequence originates from a human donor with breast cancer. The chain is built from TRBV2 and TRBJ2-3, with 8 bases fitting TRBD2. Sampling took place from a patient treated with IRX-2 immunotherapy. The CDR3 here is CASSPSGGRGTDTQYF. CDR3 nucleotide sequence: TGTGCCAGCAGTCCGAGCGGGGGCCGCGGCACAGATACGCAGTATTTT. Supplemented by reference TRBV2 and TRBJ2-3, the full variable domain reads EPEVTQTPSHQVTQMGQEVILRCVPISNHLYFYWYRQILGQKVEFLVSFYNNEISEKSEIFDDQFSVERPDGSNFTLKIRSTKLEDSAMYFCASSPSGGRGTDTQYFGPGTRLTVL.